This TCR beta chain was identified during a study of shared clonotypes between healthy human individuals. The data were produced by immunoSEQ multiplex PCR, yet TCRdb's version contains in-frame clones alone and is incomplete. Of 2 million to 3 million clones listed, 93% were seen once; the top ten hold about 0.34%. CDR3 size: 15 residues. With V trimmed by 5 bases and J by 2 bases, 4 bases remained unmatched. The germline CDR1 and CDR2 sequences are SGHTA and FQGNSA. On this clone: The antigen remains unidentified.

Points from the study as a whole: A handful of donors shared around 5% of their naive CD4 clonotypes.

Sequencing was performed on naive CD4+ T cells from PBMCs. As for subset: CD45RA+ positively selected. The rearrangement joins TRBV7-2 to TRBJ1-3, with 9 bases fitting TRBD1. The TCR sequence derives from a man aged 18-30 years in good health. Some clones in this sample may be carry-over from other donors' samples. CDR3 amino acids: CASSLGTGPGNTIYF. The CDR3 DNA sequence: TGTGCCAGCAGCCTTGGGACAGGGCCTGGAAACACCATATATTTT.